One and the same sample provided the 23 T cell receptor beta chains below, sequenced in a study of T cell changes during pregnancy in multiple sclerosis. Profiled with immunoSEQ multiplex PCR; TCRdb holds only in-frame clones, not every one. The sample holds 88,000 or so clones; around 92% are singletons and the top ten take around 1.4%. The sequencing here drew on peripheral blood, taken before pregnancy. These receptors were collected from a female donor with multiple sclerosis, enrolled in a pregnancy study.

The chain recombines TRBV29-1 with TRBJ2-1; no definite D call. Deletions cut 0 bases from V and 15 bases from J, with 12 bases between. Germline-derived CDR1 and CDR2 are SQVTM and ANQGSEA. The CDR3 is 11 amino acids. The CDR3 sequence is CSVEEGAWVFF. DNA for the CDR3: TGCAGCGTTGAAGAGGGCGCGTGGGTGTTCTTC.

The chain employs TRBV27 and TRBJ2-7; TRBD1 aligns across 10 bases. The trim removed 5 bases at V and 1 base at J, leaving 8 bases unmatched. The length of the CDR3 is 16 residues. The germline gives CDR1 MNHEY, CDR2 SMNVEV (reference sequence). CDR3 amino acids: CASSAHRDRGSYEQYF. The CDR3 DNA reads TGTGCCAGCAGTGCTCACCGGGACAGGGGATCCTACGAGCAGTACTTC.

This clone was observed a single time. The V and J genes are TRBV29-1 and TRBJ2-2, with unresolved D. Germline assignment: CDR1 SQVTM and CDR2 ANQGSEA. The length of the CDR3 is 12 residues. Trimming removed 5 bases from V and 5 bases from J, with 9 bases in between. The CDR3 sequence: CSVLTVTGELFF. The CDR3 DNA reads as TGCAGCGTTCTTACAGTAACCGGGGAGCTGTTTTTT.

In DNA, the CDR3 is TGTGCCAGCAGCTTCGAGTTAAACACTGAAGCTTTCTTT. Translation gives CASSFELNTEAFF. The chain couples TRBV2 to TRBJ1-1; D is uncertain. The CDR3 is 13 residues long. V lost 6 bases and J lost 2, with 10 bases in between. Looked up from germline, CDR1 is SNHLY and CDR2 is FYNNEI.

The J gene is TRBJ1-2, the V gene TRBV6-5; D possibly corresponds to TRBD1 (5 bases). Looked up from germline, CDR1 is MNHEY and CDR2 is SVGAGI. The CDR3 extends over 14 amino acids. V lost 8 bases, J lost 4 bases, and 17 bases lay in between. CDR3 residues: CASGVAGPLYGYTF. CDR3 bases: TGTGCCAGCGGGGTAGCGGGACCCCTCTATGGCTACACCTTC.

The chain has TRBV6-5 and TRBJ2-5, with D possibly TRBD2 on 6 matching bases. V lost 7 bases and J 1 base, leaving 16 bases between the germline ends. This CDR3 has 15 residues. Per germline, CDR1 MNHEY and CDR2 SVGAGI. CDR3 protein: CASIEGMGGQETQYF. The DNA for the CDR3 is TGTGCCAGCATCGAGGGGATGGGGGGCCAAGAGACCCAGTACTTC.

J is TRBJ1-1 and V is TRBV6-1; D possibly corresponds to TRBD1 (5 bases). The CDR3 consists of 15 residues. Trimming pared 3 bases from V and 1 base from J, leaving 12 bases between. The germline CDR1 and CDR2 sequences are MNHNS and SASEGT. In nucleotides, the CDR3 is TGTGCCAGCAGTGATCATGGGGGAGGGAACACTGAAGCTTTCTTT. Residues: CASSDHGGGNTEAFF.

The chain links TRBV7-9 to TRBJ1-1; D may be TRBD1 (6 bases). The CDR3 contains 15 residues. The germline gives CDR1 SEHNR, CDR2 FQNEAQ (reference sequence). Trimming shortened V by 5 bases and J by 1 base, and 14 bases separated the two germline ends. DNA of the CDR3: TGTGCCAGCAGCCCAGACGGACAGCCGAACACTGAAGCTTTCTTT. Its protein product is CASSPDGQPNTEAFF.

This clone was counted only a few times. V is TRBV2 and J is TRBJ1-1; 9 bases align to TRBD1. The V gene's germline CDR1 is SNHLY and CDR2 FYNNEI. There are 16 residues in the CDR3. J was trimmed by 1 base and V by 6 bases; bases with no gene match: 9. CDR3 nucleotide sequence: TGTGCCAGCAGGGGGAAACGGGACAGGGAGAACACTGAAGCTTTCTTT. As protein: CASRGKRDRENTEAFF.

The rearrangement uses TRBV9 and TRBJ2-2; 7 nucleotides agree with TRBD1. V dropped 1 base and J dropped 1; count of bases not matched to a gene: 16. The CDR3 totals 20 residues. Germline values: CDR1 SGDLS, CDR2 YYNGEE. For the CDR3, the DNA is TGTGCCAGCAGCGTAACGCCCGGACAGGCCACTACCCTGAACACCGGGGAGCTGTTTTTT. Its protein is CASSVTPGQATTLNTGELFF.

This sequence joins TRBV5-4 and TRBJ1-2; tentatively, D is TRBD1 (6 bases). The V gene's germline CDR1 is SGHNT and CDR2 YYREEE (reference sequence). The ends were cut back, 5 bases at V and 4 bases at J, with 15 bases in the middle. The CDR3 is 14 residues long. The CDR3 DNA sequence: TGTGCCAGCAGTTCTAACAGGGAGGGCTATGGCTACACCTTC. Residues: CASSSNREGYGYTF.

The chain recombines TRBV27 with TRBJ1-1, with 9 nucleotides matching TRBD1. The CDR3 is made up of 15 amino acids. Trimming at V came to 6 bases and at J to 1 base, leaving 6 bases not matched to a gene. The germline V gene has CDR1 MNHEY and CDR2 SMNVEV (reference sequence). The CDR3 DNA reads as TGTGCCAGCAGACTCTTGGACAGGGGGAACACTGAAGCTTTCTTT. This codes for CASRLLDRGNTEAFF.

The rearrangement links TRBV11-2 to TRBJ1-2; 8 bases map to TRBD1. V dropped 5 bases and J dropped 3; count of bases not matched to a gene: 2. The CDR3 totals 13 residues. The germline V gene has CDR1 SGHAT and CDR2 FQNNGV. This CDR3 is CASSPGQDYGYTF. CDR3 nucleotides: TGTGCCAGCAGCCCGGGACAGGACTATGGCTACACCTTC.

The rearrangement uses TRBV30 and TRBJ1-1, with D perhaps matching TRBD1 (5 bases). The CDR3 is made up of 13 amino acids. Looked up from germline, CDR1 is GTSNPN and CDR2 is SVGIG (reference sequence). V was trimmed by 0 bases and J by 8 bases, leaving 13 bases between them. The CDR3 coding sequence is TGTGCCTGGAGTGTACAGGTAAACTCAGAAGCTTTCTTT. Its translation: CAWSVQVNSEAFF.

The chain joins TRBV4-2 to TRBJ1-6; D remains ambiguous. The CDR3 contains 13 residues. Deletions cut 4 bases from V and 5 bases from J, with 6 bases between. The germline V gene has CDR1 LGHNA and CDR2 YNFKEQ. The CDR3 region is CASSPADNSPLHF. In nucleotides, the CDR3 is TGTGCCAGCAGCCCGGCGGATAATTCACCCCTCCACTTT.

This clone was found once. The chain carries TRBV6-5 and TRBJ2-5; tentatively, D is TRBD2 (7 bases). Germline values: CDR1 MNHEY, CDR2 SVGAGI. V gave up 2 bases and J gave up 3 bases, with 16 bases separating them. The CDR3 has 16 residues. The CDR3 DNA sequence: TGTGCCAGCAGTTACCTCGGGGGGCTTGAAAAAGAGACCCAGTACTTC. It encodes CASSYLGGLEKETQYF.

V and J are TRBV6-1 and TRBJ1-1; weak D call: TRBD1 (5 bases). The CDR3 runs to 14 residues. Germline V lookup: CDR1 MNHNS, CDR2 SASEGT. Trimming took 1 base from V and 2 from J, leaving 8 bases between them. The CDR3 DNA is TGTGCCAGCAGTGAAGTGACAGTAAACACTGAAGCTTTCTTT. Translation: CASSEVTVNTEAFF.

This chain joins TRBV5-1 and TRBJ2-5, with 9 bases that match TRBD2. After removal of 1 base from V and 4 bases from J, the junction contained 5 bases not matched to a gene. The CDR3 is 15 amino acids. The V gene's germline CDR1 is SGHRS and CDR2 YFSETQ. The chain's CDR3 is CASSLSAGGGETQYF. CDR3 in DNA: TGCGCCAGCAGCTTGAGTGCGGGAGGGGGAGAGACCCAGTACTTC.

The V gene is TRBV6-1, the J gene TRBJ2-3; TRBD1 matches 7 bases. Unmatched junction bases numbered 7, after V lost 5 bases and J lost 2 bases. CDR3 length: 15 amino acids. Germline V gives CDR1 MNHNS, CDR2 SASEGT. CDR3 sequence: CASSLAGQDTDTQYF. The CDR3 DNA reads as TGTGCCAGCAGTTTAGCAGGACAGGACACAGATACGCAGTATTTT.

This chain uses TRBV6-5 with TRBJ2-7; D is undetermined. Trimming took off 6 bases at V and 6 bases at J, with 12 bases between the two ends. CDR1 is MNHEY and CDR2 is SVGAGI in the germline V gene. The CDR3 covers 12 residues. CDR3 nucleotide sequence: TGTGCCAGCAGGGCCCTTGGGCCCGAGCAGTACTTC. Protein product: CASRALGPEQYF.

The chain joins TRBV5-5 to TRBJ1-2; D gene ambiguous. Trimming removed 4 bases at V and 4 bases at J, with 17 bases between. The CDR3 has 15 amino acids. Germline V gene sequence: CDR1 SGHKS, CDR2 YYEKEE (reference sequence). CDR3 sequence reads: CASSADGRGIYGYTF. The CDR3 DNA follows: TGTGCCAGCAGCGCGGACGGTCGGGGTATCTATGGCTACACCTTC.

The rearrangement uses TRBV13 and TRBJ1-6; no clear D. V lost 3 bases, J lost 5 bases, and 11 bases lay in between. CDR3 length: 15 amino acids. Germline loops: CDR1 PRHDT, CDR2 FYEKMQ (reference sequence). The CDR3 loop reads CASSFGHSNNSPLHF. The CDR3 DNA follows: TGTGCCAGCAGCTTTGGGCACAGTAATAATTCACCCCTCCACTTT.

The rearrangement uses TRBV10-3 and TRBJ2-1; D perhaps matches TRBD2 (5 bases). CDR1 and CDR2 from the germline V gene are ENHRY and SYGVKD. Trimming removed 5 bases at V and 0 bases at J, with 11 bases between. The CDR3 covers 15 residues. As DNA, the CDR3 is TGTGCCATCAGTTTTTCGGGAAGCTCCTACAATGAGCAGTTCTTC. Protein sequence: CAISFSGSSYNEQFF.